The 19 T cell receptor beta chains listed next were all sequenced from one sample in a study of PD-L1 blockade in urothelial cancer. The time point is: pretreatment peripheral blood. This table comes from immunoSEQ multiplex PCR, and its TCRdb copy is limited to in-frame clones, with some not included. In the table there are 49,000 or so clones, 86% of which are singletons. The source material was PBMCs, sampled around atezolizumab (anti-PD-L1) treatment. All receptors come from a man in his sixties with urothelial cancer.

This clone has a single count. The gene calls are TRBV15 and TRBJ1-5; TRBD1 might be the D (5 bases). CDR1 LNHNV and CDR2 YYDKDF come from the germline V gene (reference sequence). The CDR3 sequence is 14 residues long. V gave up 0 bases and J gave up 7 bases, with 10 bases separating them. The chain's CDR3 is CATSRDVGGQPQHF. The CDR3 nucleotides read TGTGCCACCAGCAGAGATGTGGGGGGACAGCCCCAGCATTTT.

The CDR3 protein is CASSVSGRAEKLFF. DNA of the CDR3: TGTGCCAGCAGCGTATCTGGGCGAGCCGAAAAACTGTTTTTT. The J gene is TRBJ1-4, the V gene TRBV9, with D uncertain. Germline CDR1 reads SGDLS; CDR2 reads YYNGEE. CDR3 length equals 14 residues. V was clipped by 1 base and J by 8 bases, with 12 bases between them.

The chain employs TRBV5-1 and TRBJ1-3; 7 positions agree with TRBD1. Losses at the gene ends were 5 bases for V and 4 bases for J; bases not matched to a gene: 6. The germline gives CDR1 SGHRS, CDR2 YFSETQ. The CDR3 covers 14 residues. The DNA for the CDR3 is TGCGCCAGCAGTCTCACAGGGGTAGGAAACACCATATATTTT. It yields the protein CASSLTGVGNTIYF.

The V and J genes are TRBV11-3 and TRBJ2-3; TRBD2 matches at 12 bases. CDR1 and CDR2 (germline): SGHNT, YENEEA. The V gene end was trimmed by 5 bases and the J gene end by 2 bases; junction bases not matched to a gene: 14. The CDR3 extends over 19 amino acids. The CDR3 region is CASSPAGGLAGRTTDTQYF. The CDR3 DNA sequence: TGTGCCAGCAGCCCCGCCGGAGGACTAGCGGGGAGAACCACAGATACGCAGTATTTT.

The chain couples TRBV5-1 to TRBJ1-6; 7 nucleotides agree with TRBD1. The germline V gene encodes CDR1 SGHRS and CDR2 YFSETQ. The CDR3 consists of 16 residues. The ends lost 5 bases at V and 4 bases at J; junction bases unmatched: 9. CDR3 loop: CASSRGTELYNSPLHF. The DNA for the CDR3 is TGCGCCAGCAGTCGTGGGACAGAACTTTATAATTCACCCCTCCACTTT.

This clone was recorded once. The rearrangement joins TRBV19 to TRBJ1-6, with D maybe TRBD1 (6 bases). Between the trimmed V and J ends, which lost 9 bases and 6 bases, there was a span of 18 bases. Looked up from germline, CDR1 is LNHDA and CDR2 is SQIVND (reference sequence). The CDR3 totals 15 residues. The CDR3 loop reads CASRIDRSTNSPLHF. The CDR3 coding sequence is TGTGCCAGCCGAATCGACAGGTCGACTAATTCACCCCTCCACTTT.

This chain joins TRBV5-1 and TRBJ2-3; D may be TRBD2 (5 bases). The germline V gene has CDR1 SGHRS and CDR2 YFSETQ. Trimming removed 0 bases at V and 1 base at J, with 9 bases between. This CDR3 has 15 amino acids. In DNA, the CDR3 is TGCGCCAGCAGCTTGGCCGGGGTCGGCACAGATACGCAGTATTTT. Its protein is CASSLAGVGTDTQYF.

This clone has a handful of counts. The CDR3 region has the DNA TGCGCCAGCATTGGGACAACGTCGGTCGAAGCTTTCTTT. Protein product: CASIGTTSVEAFF. The chain recombines TRBV10-2 with TRBJ1-1; perhaps TRBD1 as D (6 bases). The V and J ends lost 7 bases and 8 bases respectively, with 17 bases between them. The CDR3 covers 13 residues. Germline V gene sequence: CDR1 WSHSY, CDR2 SAAADI.

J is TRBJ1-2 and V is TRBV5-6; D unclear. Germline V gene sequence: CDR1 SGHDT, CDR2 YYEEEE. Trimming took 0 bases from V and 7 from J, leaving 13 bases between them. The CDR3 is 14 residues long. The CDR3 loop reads CASSLVLSPGGYTF. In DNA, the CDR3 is TGTGCCAGCAGCTTGGTTCTCTCCCCGGGTGGCTACACCTTC.

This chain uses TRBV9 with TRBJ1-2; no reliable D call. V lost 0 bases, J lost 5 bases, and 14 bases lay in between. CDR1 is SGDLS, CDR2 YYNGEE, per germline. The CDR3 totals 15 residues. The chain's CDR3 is CASSVVPPVEYGYTF. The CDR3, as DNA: TGTGCCAGCAGCGTAGTCCCACCGGTTGAATATGGCTACACCTTC.

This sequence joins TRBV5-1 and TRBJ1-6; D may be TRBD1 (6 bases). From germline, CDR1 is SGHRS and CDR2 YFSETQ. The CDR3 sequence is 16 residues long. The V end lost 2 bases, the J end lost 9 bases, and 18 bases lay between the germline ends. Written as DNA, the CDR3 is TGCGCCAGCAGCTTACAGGGTACCCAAAATCGTTCACCCCTCCACTTT. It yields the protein CASSLQGTQNRSPLHF.

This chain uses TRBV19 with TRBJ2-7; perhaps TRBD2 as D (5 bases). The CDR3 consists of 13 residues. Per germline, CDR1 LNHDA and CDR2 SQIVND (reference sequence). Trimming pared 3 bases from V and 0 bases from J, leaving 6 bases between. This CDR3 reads CASSIGSSYEQYF. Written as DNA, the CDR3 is TGTGCCAGTAGTATTGGGAGCTCCTACGAGCAGTACTTC.

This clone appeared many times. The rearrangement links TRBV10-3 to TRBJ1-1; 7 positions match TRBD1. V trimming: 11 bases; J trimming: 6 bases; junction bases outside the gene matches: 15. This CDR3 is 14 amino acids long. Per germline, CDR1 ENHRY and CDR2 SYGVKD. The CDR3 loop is CASGTGALGAEAFF. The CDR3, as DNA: TGTGCCTCGGGAACAGGGGCGTTGGGGGCTGAAGCTTTCTTT.

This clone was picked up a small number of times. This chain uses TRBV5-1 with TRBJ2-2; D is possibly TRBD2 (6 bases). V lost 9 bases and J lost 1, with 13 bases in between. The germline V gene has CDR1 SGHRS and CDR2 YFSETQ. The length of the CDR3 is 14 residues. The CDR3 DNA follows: TGCGCCACCAGATGGGGGGAGAACACCGGGGAGCTGTTTTTT. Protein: CATRWGENTGELFF.

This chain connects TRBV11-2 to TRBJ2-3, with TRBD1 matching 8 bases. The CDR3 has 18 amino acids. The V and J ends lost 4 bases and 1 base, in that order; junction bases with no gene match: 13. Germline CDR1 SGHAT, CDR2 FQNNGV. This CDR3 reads CASSSRGRTGTGTDTQYF. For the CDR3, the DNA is TGTGCCAGCAGCTCCCGGGGGAGGACAGGGACGGGCACAGATACGCAGTATTTT.

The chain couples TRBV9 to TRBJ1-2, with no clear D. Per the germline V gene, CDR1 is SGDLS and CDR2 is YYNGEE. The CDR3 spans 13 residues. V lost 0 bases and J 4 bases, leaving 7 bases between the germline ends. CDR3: CASSVAQAYGYTF. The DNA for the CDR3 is TGTGCCAGCAGCGTAGCCCAGGCCTATGGCTACACCTTC.

CDR3 nucleotide sequence: TGTGCCAGCAGTGCCTTGGCAGGGGGGTCCTCCTACGAGCAGTACTTC. Protein sequence: CASSALAGGSSYEQYF. This chain joins TRBV2 and TRBJ2-7, with D perhaps TRBD1 (7 bases). The CDR3 is made up of 16 amino acids. The V gene's germline CDR1 is SNHLY and CDR2 FYNNEI. Trimming took off 4 bases at V and 0 bases at J, with 16 bases between the two ends.

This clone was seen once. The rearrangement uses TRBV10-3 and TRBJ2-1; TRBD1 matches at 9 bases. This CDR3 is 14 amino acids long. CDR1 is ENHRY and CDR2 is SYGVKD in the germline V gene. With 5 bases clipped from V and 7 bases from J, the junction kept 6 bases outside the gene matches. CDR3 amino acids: CAISQGTGLNEQFF. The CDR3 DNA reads TGTGCCATCAGTCAGGGGACAGGGCTGAATGAGCAGTTCTTC.

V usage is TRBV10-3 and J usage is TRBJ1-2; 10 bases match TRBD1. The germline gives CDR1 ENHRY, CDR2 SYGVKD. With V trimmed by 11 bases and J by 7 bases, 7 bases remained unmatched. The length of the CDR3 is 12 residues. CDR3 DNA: TGTGCCCTTGGGACAGGGGAGTTTGGCTACACCTTC. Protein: CALGTGEFGYTF.